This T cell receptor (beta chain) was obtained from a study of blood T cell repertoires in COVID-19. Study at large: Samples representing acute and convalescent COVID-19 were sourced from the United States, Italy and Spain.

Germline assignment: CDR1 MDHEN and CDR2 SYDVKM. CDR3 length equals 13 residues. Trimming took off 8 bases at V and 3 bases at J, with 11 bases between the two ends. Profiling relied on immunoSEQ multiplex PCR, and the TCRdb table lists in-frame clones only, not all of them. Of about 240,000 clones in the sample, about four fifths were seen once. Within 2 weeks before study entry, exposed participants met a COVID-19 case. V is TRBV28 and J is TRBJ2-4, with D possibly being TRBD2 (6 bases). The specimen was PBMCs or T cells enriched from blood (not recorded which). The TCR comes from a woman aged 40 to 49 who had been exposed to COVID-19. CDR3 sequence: CASGSGGKNIQYF. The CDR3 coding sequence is TGTGCCAGCGGGTCCGGGGGCAAAAACATTCAGTACTTC.